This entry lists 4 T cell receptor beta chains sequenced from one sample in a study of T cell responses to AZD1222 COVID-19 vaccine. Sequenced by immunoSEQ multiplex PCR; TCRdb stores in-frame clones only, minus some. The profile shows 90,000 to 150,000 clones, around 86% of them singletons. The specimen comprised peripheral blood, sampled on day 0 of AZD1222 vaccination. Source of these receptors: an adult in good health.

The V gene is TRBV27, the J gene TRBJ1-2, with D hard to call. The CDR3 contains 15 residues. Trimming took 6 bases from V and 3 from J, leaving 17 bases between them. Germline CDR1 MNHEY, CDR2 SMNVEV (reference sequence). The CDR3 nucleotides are TGTGCCAGCAGACCTTTCTATGGGGAAGACTATGGCTACACCTTC. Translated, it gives CASRPFYGEDYGYTF.

Here the CDR3 reads CASSVEGSEKLFF. CDR3 sequence (DNA): TGTGCCAGCAGTGTAGAGGGTAGTGAAAAACTGTTTTTT. The gene calls are TRBV12-3 or TRBV12-4 and TRBJ1-4; D unresolved. This CDR3 comprises 13 residues. V was trimmed by 5 bases and J by 7 bases, leaving 11 bases between them.

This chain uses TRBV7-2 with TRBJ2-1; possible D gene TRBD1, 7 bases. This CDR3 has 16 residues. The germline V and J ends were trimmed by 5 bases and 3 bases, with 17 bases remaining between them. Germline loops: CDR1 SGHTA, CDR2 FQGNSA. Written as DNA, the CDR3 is TGTGCCAGCAGCCCGGAGGGACAGATCTTCTACAATGAGCAGTTCTTC. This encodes CASSPEGQIFYNEQFF.

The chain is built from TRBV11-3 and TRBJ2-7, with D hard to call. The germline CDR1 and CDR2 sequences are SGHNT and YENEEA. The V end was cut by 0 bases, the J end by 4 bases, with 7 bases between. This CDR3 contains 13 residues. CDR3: CASSLDERYEQYF. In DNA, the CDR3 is TGTGCCAGCAGCTTAGATGAAAGGTACGAGCAGTACTTC.